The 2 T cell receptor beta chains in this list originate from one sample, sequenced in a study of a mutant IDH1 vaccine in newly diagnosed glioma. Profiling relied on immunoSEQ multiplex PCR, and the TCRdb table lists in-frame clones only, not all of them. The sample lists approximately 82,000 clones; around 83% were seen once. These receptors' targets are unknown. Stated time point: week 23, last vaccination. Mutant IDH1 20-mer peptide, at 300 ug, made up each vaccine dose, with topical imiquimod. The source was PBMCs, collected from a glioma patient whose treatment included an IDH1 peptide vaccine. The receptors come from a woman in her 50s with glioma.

CDR3 DNA sequence: TGCGCCAGCAGCGTGGAGGCAGGGCCATCGGTCTATGGCTACACCTTC. It specifies CASSVEAGPSVYGYTF. V gene TRBV5-1 combines with J gene TRBJ1-2; D is perhaps TRBD1 (5 bases). The CDR3 consists of 16 residues. V lost 4 bases, J lost 4 bases, and 20 bases lay in between. Germline lookup yields CDR1 SGHRS and CDR2 YFSETQ.

CDR3 protein: CATSRDRLGETQYF. CDR3 bases: TGTGCCACCAGCAGAGATAGGCTTGGAGAGACCCAGTACTTC. The rearrangement joins TRBV15 to TRBJ2-5; D gene unclear. This CDR3 region has 14 residues. The germline V and J ends were trimmed by 0 bases and 4 bases, with 9 bases remaining between them. Germline values: CDR1 LNHNV, CDR2 YYDKDF (reference sequence). The full variable domain, completed using reference TRBV15 and TRBJ2-5, is DAMVIQNPRYQVTQFGKPVTLSCSQTLNHNVMYWYQQKSSQAPKLLFHYYDKDFNNEADTPDNFQSRRPNTSFCFLDIRSPGLGDTAMYLCATSRDRLGETQYFGPGTRLLVL.